The 19 T cell receptor beta chains presented below share a single source sample, sequenced in a study of blood T cell repertoires in COVID-19. Only in-frame clones appear in the TCRdb table, and some are missing; sequencing was by immunoSEQ multiplex PCR. Among tens of thousands of clones listed, 86% were seen once. The sample taken for sequencing was peripheral blood. All receptors derive from a man aged 55 to 69 with acute or convalescent COVID-19.

The chain recombines TRBV10-1 with TRBJ1-2; a possible D gene is TRBD1 (5 bases). The CDR3 is made up of 13 amino acids. CDR1 is WNHNN and CDR2 is SYGVQD in the germline V gene (reference sequence). CDR3 in amino acids: CPLREQVNYGYTF. The CDR3 nucleotides read TGCCCTCTCAGGGAACAAGTTAACTATGGCTACACCTTC.

The table lists this clone with a few counts. The chain carries TRBV19 and TRBJ1-2; D might be TRBD1 (6 bases). V was pared by 4 bases and J by 7 bases, with 16 bases between. CDR3 length: 14 amino acids. Germline loops: CDR1 LNHDA, CDR2 SQIVND (reference sequence). As DNA, the CDR3 is TGTGCCAGTAGTACTCAACAGGGACTAGGTGGCTACACCTTC. This sequence encodes CASSTQQGLGGYTF.

The genes are TRBV7-2 and TRBJ1-5; 11 nucleotides line up with TRBD1. With 5 bases clipped from V and 6 bases from J, the junction kept 3 bases outside the gene matches. The germline CDR1 and CDR2 sequences are SGHTA and FQGNSA. The CDR3 length is 14 residues. CDR3 residues: CASSRTGGFQPQHF. DNA for the CDR3: TGTGCCAGCAGCCGGACAGGGGGCTTTCAGCCCCAGCATTTT.

The genes are TRBV6-5 and TRBJ1-2; 7 nucleotides line up with TRBD1. This CDR3 comprises 14 residues. The V gene's germline CDR1 is MNHEY and CDR2 SVGAGI. The V and J ends lost 7 bases and 2 bases, in that order; junction bases with no gene match: 7. The CDR3 here is CASKTDRANYGYTF. As DNA, the CDR3 is TGTGCCAGCAAAACTGACAGGGCCAACTATGGCTACACCTTC.

The gene calls are TRBV29-1 and TRBJ1-3; 11 bases fit TRBD1. The V segment lost 7 bases and the J segment 0 bases; nucleotides outside the gene matches: 11. The germline CDR1 and CDR2 sequences are SQVTM and ANQGSEA. The CDR3 spans 17 residues. CDR3 sequence: CSATEAGTGGSGNTIYF. CDR3 sequence (DNA): TGCAGCGCCACCGAAGCCGGGACAGGGGGCTCTGGAAACACCATATATTTT.

This clone was picked up a small number of times. The CDR3 loop reads CASSRTSGVNEQFF. The CDR3 DNA is TGCGCCAGCAGCCGTACTAGCGGAGTCAATGAGCAGTTCTTC. The chain joins TRBV5-1 to TRBJ2-1; 8 bases align to TRBD2. The CDR3 sequence is 14 residues long. In germline, CDR1 is SGHRS, CDR2 YFSETQ. The V and J ends lost 4 bases and 6 bases, in that order; junction bases with no gene match: 6.

The chain carries TRBV7-9 and TRBJ1-1; D is ambiguous. This CDR3 contains 12 residues. Germline V gene data show CDR1 as SEHNR and CDR2 as FQNEAQ (reference sequence). V lost 1 base and J lost 9, with 9 bases in between. CDR3 region: CASSLDFSKAFF. CDR3 coding DNA: TGTGCCAGCAGCTTAGATTTCAGTAAAGCTTTCTTT.

This chain joins TRBV7-2 and TRBJ1-5; perhaps TRBD1 as D (5 bases). The V gene's germline CDR1 is SGHTA and CDR2 FQGNSA. Trimming took off 3 bases at V and 1 base at J, with 7 bases between the two ends. The length of the CDR3 is 14 residues. The CDR3 loop is CASSFSGSNQPQHF. CDR3 DNA sequence: TGTGCCAGCAGCTTCTCAGGGAGCAATCAGCCCCAGCATTTT.

The V call is TRBV19, the J call TRBJ1-1; TRBD1 agrees at 7 bases. The trim removed 3 bases at V and 8 bases at J, leaving 12 bases unmatched. The CDR3 is 15 amino acids. Germline CDR1 LNHDA, CDR2 SQIVND (reference sequence). CDR3 residues: CASSIGGTAVKEAFF. CDR3 nucleotides: TGTGCCAGTAGTATTGGGGGGACAGCCGTCAAAGAAGCTTTCTTT.

V and J are TRBV12-1 and TRBJ2-3; TRBD2 was called by the table and not checked on the DNA. TRBV12-1 is a recognized pseudogene. The CDR3 has 15 residues. The CDR3 coding sequence is TGTGCCAGCAGCTATTATAGCGGGGGGGGAGATACGCAGTATTTT. Its translation: CASSYYSGGGDTQYF.

V is TRBV9 and J is TRBJ1-1, with a tentative D call TRBD1 (5 bases). This CDR3 spans 16 amino acids. The V end was cut by 4 bases, the J end by 5 bases, with 21 bases between. Germline V gives CDR1 SGDLS, CDR2 YYNGEE. The chain's CDR3 is CASSPGLSVGLTEAFF. The CDR3 nucleotides are TGTGCCAGCAGCCCAGGGTTGTCGGTGGGGTTAACTGAAGCTTTCTTT.

This chain links TRBV24-1 with TRBJ1-5; D is perhaps TRBD1 (5 bases). This CDR3 contains 18 residues. Germline CDR1 and CDR2: KGHDR and SFDVKD. The CDR3 nucleotides are TGTGTGTGGAGGGACGGGCTCTTACCCCCCATTAGCAATCAGCCCCAGCATTTT. Its translation is CVWRDGLLPPISNQPQHF.

The table lists this clone with a few counts. The chain uses TRBV5-4 and TRBJ1-2, with D perhaps TRBD1 (5 bases). The germline V and J ends were trimmed by 3 bases and 0 bases, with 12 bases remaining between them. The CDR3 consists of 15 residues. Germline-derived CDR1 and CDR2 are SGHNT and YYREEE (reference sequence). This CDR3 is CASSSGDSPNYGYTF. The CDR3 nucleotides are TGTGCCAGCAGCTCGGGTGACAGTCCTAACTATGGCTACACCTTC.

The rearrangement joins TRBV5-1 to TRBJ2-7, with D tentatively TRBD1 (5 bases). Germline assignment: CDR1 SGHRS and CDR2 YFSETQ. The CDR3 sequence is 14 residues long. Deletions cut 2 bases from V and 3 bases from J, with 12 bases between. The CDR3 region is CASSFFTGSYEQYF. The CDR3 DNA sequence: TGCGCCAGCAGCTTTTTTACAGGAAGCTACGAGCAGTACTTC.

The chain carries TRBV9 and TRBJ2-1; 7 bases line up with TRBD2. With 0 bases clipped from V and 2 bases from J, the junction kept 2 bases outside the gene matches. CDR1 SGDLS and CDR2 YYNGEE come from the germline V gene. The CDR3 totals 15 residues. CDR3 DNA: TGTGCCAGCAGCGTAGGCAGCGGGGCCTACAATGAGCAGTTCTTC. Protein product: CASSVGSGAYNEQFF.

This clone showed up just a few times. The gene calls are TRBV19 and TRBJ1-2; tentative D call: TRBD1 (5 bases). Looked up from germline, CDR1 is LNHDA and CDR2 is SQIVND (reference sequence). This CDR3 contains 12 residues. V lost 10 bases, J lost 8 bases, and 17 bases lay in between. DNA for the CDR3: TGTGCCACCTGGGCGGGACGAGGAGGCTACACCTTC. Its translation: CATWAGRGGYTF.

The genes are TRBV11-3 and TRBJ2-3, with TRBD2 identical over 9 bases. V gave up 5 bases and J gave up 0 bases; unmatched junction bases: 12. The length of the CDR3 is 18 residues. Germline V lookup: CDR1 SGHNT, CDR2 YENEEA. In DNA form, the CDR3 reads TGTGCCAGCAGCCCCGGAAAACTAGCGGGCGCTAGCACAGATACGCAGTATTTT. Protein product: CASSPGKLAGASTDTQYF.

The table lists this clone with a count of one. J is TRBJ2-7 and V is TRBV19, with D possibly matching TRBD1 (6 bases). The germline V gene has CDR1 LNHDA and CDR2 SQIVND (reference sequence). V shed 4 bases and J shed 0 bases, with 13 bases lying between them. This CDR3 contains 15 residues. The CDR3: CASSTQGQTSYEQYF. The CDR3 bases are TGTGCCAGTAGTACACAGGGACAAACCTCCTACGAGCAGTACTTC.

The chain employs TRBV6-6 and TRBJ2-1; the match to TRBD2 covers 12 bases. The junction had 14 bases not matched to a gene; V was cut back by 5 bases and J by 6 bases. CDR1 is MNHNY, CDR2 SVGAGI, per germline (reference sequence). This CDR3 contains 18 residues. CDR3: CASSLTLAGGTQSNEQFF. DNA of the CDR3: TGTGCCAGCAGTCTAACGCTAGCGGGAGGGACCCAGAGCAATGAGCAGTTCTTC.